Sequencing of this T cell receptor beta chain was carried out in a study of cytomegalovirus exposure and HLA in healthy donors. The table came from immunoSEQ multiplex PCR; TCRdb's copy has only in-frame clones and leaves some out. The repertoire has more than 95,000 clones, about 87% of them found once; the top ten carry approximately 1.8%. J was trimmed by 1 base and V by 5 bases; bases with no gene match: 1. The germline V gene has CDR1 GTSNPN and CDR2 SVGIG (reference sequence). There are 13 residues in the CDR3. This clonotype was obtained from a man in his late teens or twenties in good health and CMV-seronegative. The rearrangement links TRBV30 to TRBJ1-5; 8 bases match TRBD1. Sequencing was performed on PBMCs. Here the CDR3 DNA reads TGTGCCTGGGACAGGGGAAGCAATCAGCCCCAGCATTTT. Translated: CAWDRGSNQPQHF.